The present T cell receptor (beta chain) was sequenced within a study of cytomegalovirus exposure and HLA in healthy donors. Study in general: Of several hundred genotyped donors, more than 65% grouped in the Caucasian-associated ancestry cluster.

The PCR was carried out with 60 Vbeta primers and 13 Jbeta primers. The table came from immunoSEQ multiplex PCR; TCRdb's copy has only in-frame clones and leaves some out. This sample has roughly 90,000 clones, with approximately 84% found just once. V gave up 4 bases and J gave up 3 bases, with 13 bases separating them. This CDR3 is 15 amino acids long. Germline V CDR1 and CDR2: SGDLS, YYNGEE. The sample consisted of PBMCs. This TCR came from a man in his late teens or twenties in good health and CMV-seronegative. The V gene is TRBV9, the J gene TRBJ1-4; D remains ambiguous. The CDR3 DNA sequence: TGTGCCAGCAGCTACCGGGAGGTCGCTAATGAAAAACTGTTTTTT. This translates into CASSYREVANEKLFF.